The rows below give T cell receptor beta chains drawn from one sample of a study of T-cell memory formation after mild COVID-19. Via MiXCR, TCRdb re-called the 5' RACE reads, giving one row per CDR3 protein. Of around 430,000 distinct CDR3 sequences listed, 15% to 20% are singletons. Sequencing used PBMCs or a T cell subset sorted from them (not recorded which). These receptors came from a man in his late teens or twenties who had mild COVID-19 (a few samples of this study predate the infection). Cell type and time point are not known. The CDR3 runs from the conserved cysteine through the conserved F or W. A D gene is named only where the DNA matches it firmly. A clone size is listed for some rows: how often the clone was seen (once, few, many), or a class if it is expanded.

>NA|TRBJ1-5|TRBV7-2|NA
TGTGCCAGCAGCTTAGTCTCGGCACAGGGTCAGCCCCAGCATTTT
CASSLVSAQGQPQHF
>NA|TRBJ2-1|TRBV7-7|NA
TGTGCCAGCAGCTTACAGAAGGAGTCCCAGCAGTTCTTC
CASSLQKESQQFF
>few|TRBJ1-1|TRBV5-8|NA
TGTGCCAGCAGCCGATCCGGGACAGCTTTCTTT
CASSRSGTAFF
>few|TRBJ2-7|TRBV29-1|NA
TGCAGCGTTGAAGACAGGGGGGGAACCTACGAGCAGTACTTC
CSVEDRGGTYEQYF
>few|TRBJ2-7|TRBV20-1|NA
TGCAGTGCTAGAGATCGGCAAGGGAACCCCGCCGAGCAGTACTTC
CSARDRQGNPAEQYF
>few|TRBJ2-3|TRBV19|NA
TGTGCCAGTAGTCGGGTGGAGGATACGCAGTATTTT
CASSRVEDTQYF
>NA|TRBJ2-1|TRBV11-2|TRBD2
TGTGCCAGCAGCGTCGCGGGGGGATATGAGCAGTTCTTC
CASSVAGGYEQFF
>NA|TRBJ1-5|TRBV5-1|NA
TGCGCCACAAACGGGGGCAATCAGCCCCAGCATTTT
CATNGGNQPQHF
>few|TRBJ1-2|TRBV6-5|NA
TGTGCCAGCAGTTACGGGGCCAGCTCCTTCTATGGCTACACCTTC
CASSYGASSFYGYTF
>NA|TRBJ1-1|TRBV12-3/TRBV12-4|NA
TGTGCCAGCAGTTCCCCGGACAAGGGGAACACTGAAGCTTTCTTT
CASSSPDKGNTEAFF
>few|TRBJ2-3|TRBV15|TRBD2
TGTGCCACCAGCCTGCTATGGGGCGGGGGGGTTCGTAGCACAGATACGCAGTATTTT
CATSLLWGGGVRSTDTQYF
>few|TRBJ2-4|TRBV7-3|TRBD1
TGTGCCAGCAGGGGGACAGTGCGCGGAAACATTCAGTACTTC
CASRGTVRGNIQYF
>few|TRBJ2-3|TRBV10-3|NA
TGTGCCATCAGGCCAGGGAACACAGATACGCAGTATTTT
CAIRPGNTDTQYF
>NA|TRBJ1-1|TRBV12-5|NA
TGTGCTAGTGGCCTGACAGTGAACACTGAAGCTTTCTTT
CASGLTVNTEAFF
>NA|TRBJ2-7|TRBV27|NA
TGTGCCAGCAGTTCTAGAGGAAACAGGGTCTACGAGCAGTACTTC
CASSSRGNRVYEQYF
>NA|TRBJ2-5|TRBV27|NA
TGTGCCAGCAGTTTATCGAGGGTCGTGGGGGAGACCCAGTACTTC
CASSLSRVVGETQYF
>NA|TRBJ2-5|TRBV7-2|TRBD1
TGTGCCAGCAGCTACGGACAGGGCGCCTTGGCCCAGTACTTC
CASSYGQGALAQYF
>NA|TRBJ1-1|TRBV5-1|NA
TGCGCCAGCAGCTTCTGGTCGGGGGGTGAAGCTTTCTTT
CASSFWSGGEAFF
>few|TRBJ2-5|TRBV4-1|NA
TGCGCCAGCAGCCAAGGAGGAAGGGGCGTGAAGACCCAGTACTTC
CASSQGGRGVKTQYF
>NA|TRBJ1-4|TRBV7-2|NA
TGTGCCAGCAGCAAGGGGGGAAATGAAAAACTGTTTTTT
CASSKGGNEKLFF
>NA|TRBJ1-1|TRBV11-2|NA
TGTGCCAGCAGCTTAGGGCGAGGGGCCAGTCGGATCACTGAAGCTTTCTTT
CASSLGRGASRITEAFF
>NA|TRBJ2-3|TRBV2|NA
TGTGCCAGCAAGGTAGACTCTAACACAGATACGCAGTATTTT
CASKVDSNTDTQYF
>many|TRBJ1-1|TRBV5-1|NA
TGCGCCAGCAGCTTGGATCCCAGGACTAACACTGAAGCTTTCTTT
CASSLDPRTNTEAFF
>NA|TRBJ2-1|TRBV5-1|NA
TGCGCCAGCAGCGGAGGACTCGGGACGTACAATGAGCAGTTCTTC
CASSGGLGTYNEQFF
>many|TRBJ2-5|TRBV6-1|NA
TGTGCCAGCAGTGAAGCAGAAGGGACCCAAGAGACCCAGTACTTC
CASSEAEGTQETQYF
>NA|TRBJ1-2|TRBV7-3|NA
TGTGCCAGCTCCCTTGGGGGGAGAGGAGGCTACACCTTC
CASSLGGRGGYTF
>many|TRBJ1-4|TRBV9|NA
TGTGCCAGCAGCCCCGAGGGTTTTTCGACTAATGAAAAACTGTTTTTT
CASSPEGFSTNEKLFF
>few|TRBJ2-7|TRBV7-6|TRBD1
TGTGCCAGCAGCCCGGGAGGACAGGGGGTTAACGAGCAGTACTTC
CASSPGGQGVNEQYF
>many|TRBJ1-2|TRBV29-1|NA
TGCAGCGACCGAGAAGGAGCCCTATATGGCTACACCTTC
CSDREGALYGYTF
>NA|TRBJ1-1|TRBV6-1|NA
TGTGCCAGCAGTGAAGAATGGAAAGGGCGTTCTACTTTCTTT
CASSEEWKGRSTFF
>few|TRBJ1-2|TRBV6-2/TRBV6-3|NA
TGTGCCAGCAGAACTACGTCCAGTCTGGGTATCTATGGCTACACCTTC
CASRTTSSLGIYGYTF
>NA|TRBJ1-5|TRBV7-2|TRBD1
TGTGCCAGCAGTTCGCTACAGGGGGGCAATCAGCCCCAGCATTTT
CASSSLQGGNQPQHF
>many|TRBJ2-5|TRBV7-6|NA
TGTGCCAGCAGCTGGCACAGCCAAGAGACCCAGTACTTC
CASSWHSQETQYF
>NA|TRBJ1-2|TRBV28|NA
TGTGCCAGCAGTTTAGGGTGGATTCGGGGCTATGGCTACACCTTC
CASSLGWIRGYGYTF
>once|TRBJ2-2|TRBV5-1|NA
TGCGCCAGCATCCTGGACCCGAACACCGGGGAGCTGTTTTTT
CASILDPNTGELFF
>NA|TRBJ1-2|TRBV4-3|NA
TGCGCCAGCAGCCAAGCCGGGAGGAACTATGGCTACACCTTC
CASSQAGRNYGYTF
>NA|TRBJ2-1|TRBV18|TRBD1
TGTGCCAGCTCACCGGGACAGGGGGAGAATGAGCAGTTCTTC
CASSPGQGENEQFF
>few|TRBJ2-2|TRBV6-2/TRBV6-3|NA
TGTGCCAGCAGTTACACAGGCCTCGCGAACACCGGGGAGCTGTTTTTT
CASSYTGLANTGELFF
>NA|TRBJ1-4|TRBV5-1|NA
TGCGCCAGCGGAGCCCAGGGGACTTTTAATGAAAAACTGTTTTTT
CASGAQGTFNEKLFF
>many|TRBJ2-1|TRBV5-1|TRBD1
TGCGCCAGCAGCTGGAACCGCTACAGGGGGCGCGGTCCCCTAACTTACAATGAGCAGTTCTTC
CASSWNRYRGRGPLTYNEQFF
>few|TRBJ2-5|TRBV3-1|NA
TGTGCCAGCAGCCAAGTGGGGGGTCGAGAGACCCAGTACTTC
CASSQVGGRETQYF
>NA|TRBJ2-1|TRBV11-2|NA
TGTGCCAGCAGGGTCCAGGGCCACTACAATGAGCAGTTCTTC
CASRVQGHYNEQFF
>few|TRBJ1-2|TRBV3-1|NA
TGTGCCAGCAGCCAAGGCGACGGTGGCTACACCTTC
CASSQGDGGYTF
>NA|TRBJ1-2|TRBV7-2|NA
TGTGCCAGCAGCTTAGGAGGGGGGGTAGTCTATGGCTACACCTTC
CASSLGGGVVYGYTF
>NA|TRBJ2-1|TRBV11-3|NA
TGTGCCAGCAGCTTGAGGGGATCTCCCTACAATGAGCAGTTCTTC
CASSLRGSPYNEQFF
>few|TRBJ1-2|TRBV6-5|TRBD1
TGTGCCAGCAGTTACAACCGGGACAGCGTCTATGGCTACACCTTC
CASSYNRDSVYGYTF
>NA|TRBJ1-1|TRBV6-5|NA
TGTGCCAGCAGTTGGTCGGGCCTGAACACTGAAGCTTTCTTT
CASSWSGLNTEAFF
>few|TRBJ2-1|TRBV27|NA
TGTGCCAGCAGTGGACCAGGCAGAGTCTACAATGAGCAGTTCTTC
CASSGPGRVYNEQFF
>NA|TRBJ1-3|TRBV5-4|NA
TGTGCCAGCAGCTTGGCCACTTCTGGAAACACCATATATTTT
CASSLATSGNTIYF
>NA|TRBJ2-5|TRBV27|NA
TGTGCCAGCAGTTTTGGTAGCTGGGGGCGAGAGACCCAGTACTTC
CASSFGSWGRETQYF
>NA|TRBJ2-1|TRBV4-3|TRBD2
TGCGCCAGCAGCCCTGGACTAGCGGTTAACAATGAGCAGTTCTTC
CASSPGLAVNNEQFF
>NA|TRBJ2-3|TRBV6-2/TRBV6-3|TRBD2
TGTGCCAGCAGAACTAGCGGCGAACCTAATACGCAGTATTTT
CASRTSGEPNTQYF